The rows below give T cell receptor beta chains drawn from one sample of a study of blood T cells in healthy people across ages. MiXCR, applied by TCRdb to the 5' RACE reads, yields one record per CDR3 protein. The data hold more than 900,000 distinct CDR3 sequences, with approximately 32% observed a single time. These same data were also listed under a study on T cells of mothers and their children.

Sequenced: blood. All receptors come from a woman aged 40 to 49 in good health. Both conserved end residues are part of each CDR3. A D gene is named only where the DNA matches it firmly. Only part of the rows carry a size: once, few, many, or a class if the clone is expanded.

clone size: .; D gene: .; V gene: TRBV20-1; J gene: TRBJ1-6; CDR3 protein: CSARDWGSDNSPLHF; CDR3 DNA: TGCAGTGCTAGAGATTGGGGCAGCGATAATTCACCCCTCCACTTT
clone size: few; D gene: .; V gene: TRBV27; J gene: TRBJ2-3; CDR3 protein: CASSFAPGLGDTQYF; CDR3 DNA: TGTGCCAGCAGTTTTGCCCCGGGGCTGGGAGATACGCAGTATTTT
clone size: many; D gene: .; V gene: TRBV27; J gene: TRBJ2-7; CDR3 protein: CATRDRRFEQYF; CDR3 DNA: TGTGCCACGCGGGACCGACGTTTCGAGCAGTACTTC
clone size: .; D gene: TRBD1; V gene: TRBV29-1; J gene: TRBJ1-1; CDR3 protein: CSVPGGWDTEAFF; CDR3 DNA: TGCAGCGTCCCAGGGGGCTGGGACACTGAAGCTTTCTTT
clone size: many; D gene: .; V gene: TRBV18; J gene: TRBJ2-6; CDR3 protein: CASSPGPGLGANVLTF; CDR3 DNA: TGTGCCAGCTCACCAGGACCGGGCCTTGGGGCCAACGTCCTGACTTTC
clone size: .; D gene: .; V gene: TRBV7-2; J gene: TRBJ2-7; CDR3 protein: CASSLGRTYERYF; CDR3 DNA: TGTGCCAGCAGCTTAGGTAGGACCTACGAGCGGTACTTC
clone size: many; D gene: .; V gene: TRBV6-1; J gene: TRBJ2-1; CDR3 protein: CASSEEEGQAYNEQFF; CDR3 DNA: TGTGCCAGCAGTGAAGAAGAGGGGCAGGCCTACAATGAGCAGTTCTTC
clone size: few; D gene: .; V gene: TRBV29-1; J gene: TRBJ1-5; CDR3 protein: CSVAWGFNQPQHF; CDR3 DNA: TGCAGCGTTGCTTGGGGATTCAATCAGCCCCAGCATTTT
clone size: .; D gene: TRBD2; V gene: TRBV4-2; J gene: TRBJ2-3; CDR3 protein: CASSARTSGGADDTQYF; CDR3 DNA: TGTGCCAGCAGCGCCCGGACTAGCGGGGGGGCCGACGATACGCAGTATTTT
clone size: many; D gene: .; V gene: TRBV4-1; J gene: TRBJ1-1; CDR3 protein: CASSHAFTGNTEAFF; CDR3 DNA: TGCGCCAGCAGCCACGCCTTCACAGGGAACACTGAAGCTTTCTTT
clone size: .; D gene: TRBD1; V gene: TRBV6-1; J gene: TRBJ2-3; CDR3 protein: CASSQPGQGVGRDTQYF; CDR3 DNA: TGTGCCAGCAGTCAACCGGGACAGGGGGTTGGGAGAGATACGCAGTATTTT
clone size: many; D gene: TRBD2; V gene: TRBV7-2; J gene: TRBJ2-3; CDR3 protein: CASRRTSGGTDTQYF; CDR3 DNA: TGTGCCAGCAGGAGGACTAGCGGGGGCACAGATACGCAGTATTTT
clone size: many; D gene: .; V gene: TRBV15; J gene: TRBJ2-1; CDR3 protein: CATSGGSYNEQFF; CDR3 DNA: TGTGCCACCAGCGGGGGTTCCTACAATGAGCAGTTCTTC
clone size: .; D gene: .; V gene: TRBV27; J gene: TRBJ1-1; CDR3 protein: CASSKDLSVTEAFF; CDR3 DNA: TGTGCCAGCAGCAAGGACCTCTCTGTAACTGAAGCTTTCTTT
clone size: .; D gene: .; V gene: TRBV12-3/TRBV12-4; J gene: TRBJ1-2; CDR3 protein: CASSLRHVNYGYTF; CDR3 DNA: TGTGCCAGCAGTCTCCGACACGTTAACTATGGCTACACCTTC
clone size: many; D gene: .; V gene: TRBV6-6; J gene: TRBJ2-3; CDR3 protein: CASTLTGTSTDTQYF; CDR3 DNA: TGTGCCAGCACACTGACAGGGACTAGCACAGATACGCAGTATTTT
clone size: many; D gene: .; V gene: TRBV15; J gene: TRBJ2-7; CDR3 protein: CATSRDKGGYEQYF; CDR3 DNA: TGTGCCACCAGCAGAGATAAAGGGGGCTACGAGCAGTACTTC
clone size: many; D gene: .; V gene: TRBV27; J gene: TRBJ2-7; CDR3 protein: CASSLTWTVSYEQYF; CDR3 DNA: TGTGCCAGCAGTCTCACCTGGACAGTATCCTACGAGCAGTACTTC
clone size: .; D gene: .; V gene: TRBV5-1; J gene: TRBJ2-1; CDR3 protein: CASSLASPARDEQFF; CDR3 DNA: TGCGCCAGCAGCTTGGCCAGTCCAGCGAGGGATGAGCAGTTCTTC
clone size: few; D gene: TRBD1; V gene: TRBV7-8; J gene: TRBJ1-5; CDR3 protein: CASSSGTDQPQHF; CDR3 DNA: TGTGCCAGCAGCTCGGGGACAGATCAGCCCCAGCATTTT
clone size: few; D gene: TRBD1; V gene: TRBV7-9; J gene: TRBJ1-1; CDR3 protein: CASSSFGQGFTEAFF; CDR3 DNA: TGTGCCAGCAGCTCTTTCGGACAGGGGTTTACTGAAGCTTTCTTT
clone size: .; D gene: TRBD1; V gene: TRBV27; J gene: TRBJ1-2; CDR3 protein: CASSFTGTGSGYTF; CDR3 DNA: TGTGCCAGCAGTTTCACCGGGACAGGGAGCGGCTACACCTTC
clone size: few; D gene: .; V gene: TRBV5-8; J gene: TRBJ1-2; CDR3 protein: CASSWSGGSYGYTF; CDR3 DNA: TGTGCCAGCAGCTGGAGTGGGGGGTCCTATGGCTACACCTTC